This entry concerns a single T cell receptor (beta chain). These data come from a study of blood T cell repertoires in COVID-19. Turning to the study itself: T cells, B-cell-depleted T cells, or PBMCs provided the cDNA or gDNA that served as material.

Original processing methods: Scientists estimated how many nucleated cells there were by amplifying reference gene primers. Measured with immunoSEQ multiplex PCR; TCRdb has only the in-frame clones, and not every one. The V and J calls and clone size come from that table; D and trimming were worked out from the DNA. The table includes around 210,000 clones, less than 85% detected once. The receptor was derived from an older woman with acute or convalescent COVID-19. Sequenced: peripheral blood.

CDR3 bases: TGTGCCAGCAGCTTCGAGGCAGTAGGTGGCTACACCTTC. This gives the protein CASSFEAVGGYTF. The chain combines TRBV5-4 with TRBJ1-2, with D uncertain. V was trimmed by 2 bases and J by 7 bases, leaving 12 bases between them. Per the germline V gene, CDR1 is SGHNT and CDR2 is YYREEE (reference sequence). The CDR3 contains 13 residues. The variable domain in full, with the rest retrieved from reference TRBV5-4 and TRBJ1-2, is ETGVTQSPTHLIKTRGQQVTLRCSSQSGHNTVSWYQQALGQGPQFIFQYYREEENGRGNFPPRFSGLQFPNYSSELNVNALELDDSALYLCASSFEAVGGYTFGSGTRLTVV.